The clone carrying this T cell receptor (beta chain) was found many times. Antigen unknown. The CDR3 loop spans 15 amino acids. CDR1 is MNHEY, CDR2 SVGEGT, per germline. Trimming removed 4 bases from V and 2 bases from J; junction bases left unmatched: 7. This entry belongs to a study of human T cells and chemical hapten exposure. Points from the study as a whole: Alopecia affecting every donor means their immune response may not match healthy people's. Sensitization with DPC brought no change to TCRs above 1 in 1000 in frequency.

The time point was: patch test 2, 6 weeks after DPC sensitization. Described treatment: therapeutic diphenylcyclopropenone sensitization with weekly scalp DPC. Alopecia patients between 18 and 70 years old and suitable for DPC were used as donors. Original processing methods: Sample-level TCR yields exhibited a median of approximately 96,000, with a range of roughly 20,000 to 690,600. TCRdb ran MiXCR on the RACE reads and lists one entry per CDR3 protein. Clone size and V and J calls follow TCRdb, not the original study. The sample comprises more than 60,000 distinct CDR3 sequences, about a tenth of which are singletons, and around 7% rests with the top ten.

The starting material was whole blood, obtained in connection with sensitization to the hapten diphenylcyclopropenone (DPC). The chain uses TRBV6-2 or TRBV6-3 and TRBJ1-2, with 7 positions matching TRBD1. The receptor's source is a woman between 50 and 59 years old with alopecia areata. Some clones in this sample may be carry-over from other donors' samples. The CDR3: CASSSADRDNYGYTF. The CDR3 DNA reads TGTGCCAGCAGTTCTGCAGACAGGGACAACTATGGCTACACCTTC.